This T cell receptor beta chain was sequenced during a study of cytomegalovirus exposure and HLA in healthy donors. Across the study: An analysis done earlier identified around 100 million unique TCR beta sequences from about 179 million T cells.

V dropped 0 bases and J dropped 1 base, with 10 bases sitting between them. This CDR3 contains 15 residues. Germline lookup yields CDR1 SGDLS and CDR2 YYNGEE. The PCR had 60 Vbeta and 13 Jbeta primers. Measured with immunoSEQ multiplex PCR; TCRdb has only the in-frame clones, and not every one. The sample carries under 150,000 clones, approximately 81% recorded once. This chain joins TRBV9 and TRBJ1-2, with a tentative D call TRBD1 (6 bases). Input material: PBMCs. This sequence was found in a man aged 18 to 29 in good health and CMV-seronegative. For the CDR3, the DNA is TGTGCCAGCAGCGTAGACCAGGGGATTAACTATGGCTACACCTTC. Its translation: CASSVDQGINYGYTF.